This TCR beta chain emerged from a study of CD8 T cells in ankylosing spondylitis. The germline V gene encodes CDR1 SGDLS and CDR2 YYNGEE. Trimming removed 4 bases from V and 4 bases from J, with 17 bases in between. There are 15 residues in the CDR3. Whole-study findings and limits: Prior work had noted some motif variants in reactive arthritis blood and synovial fluid.

This clonotype was detected many times. Its antigen is not known. TCRdb re-analysed the 5' RACE reads in MiXCR, keeping a single row per CDR3 protein. Of 10,000 to 15,000 distinct CDR3 sequences in the sample, approximately 2.5% are singletons; the top ten hold 8.5% to 9.5%. The chain uses TRBV9 and TRBJ2-5; D call uncertain. The sequenced material came from blood, either unsorted or a sorted T cell fraction (not recorded which). This receptor was obtained from a male donor with ankylosing spondylitis or in good health (not recorded which). The CDR3 nucleotides read TGTGCCAGCAGCATCAATCCGCTGGGTGGAGAGACCCAGTACTTC. Residues: CASSINPLGGETQYF.